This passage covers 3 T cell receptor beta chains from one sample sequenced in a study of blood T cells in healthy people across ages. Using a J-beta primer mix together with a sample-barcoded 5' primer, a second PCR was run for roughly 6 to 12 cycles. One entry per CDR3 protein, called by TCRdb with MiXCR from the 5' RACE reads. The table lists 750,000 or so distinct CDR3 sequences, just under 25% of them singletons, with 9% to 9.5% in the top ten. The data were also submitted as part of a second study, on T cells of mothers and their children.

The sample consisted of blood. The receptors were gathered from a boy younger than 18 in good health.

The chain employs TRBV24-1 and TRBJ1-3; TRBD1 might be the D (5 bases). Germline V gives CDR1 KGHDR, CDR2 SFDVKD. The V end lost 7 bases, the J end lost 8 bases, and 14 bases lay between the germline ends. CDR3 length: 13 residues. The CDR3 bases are TGTGCCACCAGGTCCTCCCAGGGCGACACCATATATTTT. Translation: CATRSSQGDTIYF.

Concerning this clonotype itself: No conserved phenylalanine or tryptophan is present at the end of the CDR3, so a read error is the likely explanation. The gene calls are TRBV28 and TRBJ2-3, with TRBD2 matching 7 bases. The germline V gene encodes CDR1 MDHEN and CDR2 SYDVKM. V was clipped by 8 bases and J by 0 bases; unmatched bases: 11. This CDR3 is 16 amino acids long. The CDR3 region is CASSSPSGKSTDTQYL. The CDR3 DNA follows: TGTGCCAGCTCTTCTCCGAGCGGGAAAAGCACAGATACGCAGTATTTA.

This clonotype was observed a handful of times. Here the CDR3 reads CASASRQGGPPNEKLFF. The CDR3, as DNA: TGTGCCAGCGCGTCACGACAGGGAGGACCACCAAATGAAAAACTGTTTTTT. The genes are TRBV7-2 and TRBJ1-4; 7 bases are shared with TRBD1. Germline-derived CDR1 and CDR2 are SGHTA and FQGNSA. The CDR3 is 17 amino acids. The J segment lost 5 bases and the V segment lost 8 bases, leaving 17 bases of the junction unmatched. Filled out from reference TRBV7-2 and TRBJ1-4, the complete variable domain reads GAGVSQSPSNKVTEKGKDVELRCDPISGHTALYWYRQSLGQGLEFLIYFQGNSAPDKSGLPSDRFSAERTGGSVSTLTIQRTQQEDSAVYLCASASRQGGPPNEKLFFGSGTQLSVL.